This TCR beta chain was profiled in a study of T cell responses to AZD1222 COVID-19 vaccine. Libraries were prepared by immunoSEQ multiplex PCR; TCRdb keeps only in-frame clonotypes and omits some of them. The table lists fewer than 120,000 clones, approximately 90% of them singletons. V was pared by 6 bases and J by 4 bases, with 20 bases between. This CDR3 comprises 16 residues. Germline lookup yields CDR1 MDHEN and CDR2 SYDVKM. Specimen: peripheral blood, collected on day 0 of AZD1222 vaccination. The chain couples TRBV28 to TRBJ2-3; D perhaps matches TRBD1 (6 bases). This TCR was sampled from an adult in good health. CDR3 in DNA: TGTGCCAGCAGCTTAAGGGGGACGGGCAAGGCAGATACGCAGTATTTT. Translation gives CASSLRGTGKADTQYF.